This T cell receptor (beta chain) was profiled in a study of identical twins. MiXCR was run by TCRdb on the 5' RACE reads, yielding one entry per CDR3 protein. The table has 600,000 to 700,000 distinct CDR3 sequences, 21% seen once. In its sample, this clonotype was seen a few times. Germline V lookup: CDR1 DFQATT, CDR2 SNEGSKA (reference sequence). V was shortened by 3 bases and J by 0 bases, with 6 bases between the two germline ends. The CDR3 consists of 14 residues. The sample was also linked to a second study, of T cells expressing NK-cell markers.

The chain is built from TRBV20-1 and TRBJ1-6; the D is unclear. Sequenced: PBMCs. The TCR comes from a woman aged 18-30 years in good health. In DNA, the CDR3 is TGCAGTGCTAGGATCAGCTCCTATAATTCACCCCTCCACTTT. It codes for CSARISSYNSPLHF.